Each of the 27 T cell receptor beta chains below was sequenced from the same sample in a study of Ad26.COV2.S vaccination and SARS-CoV-2 variants. Specified treatment: some 19 received Ad26.COV2.S at low or high dose, single or two shots; 5 received placebo; per-sample allocation not given. Following the first vaccine or placebo injection, samples were taken on day 63. Sequenced by immunoSEQ multiplex PCR; TCRdb stores in-frame clones only, minus some. The sample holds more than 400,000 clones, around 90% seen once. This specimen was peripheral blood, taken in a trial of Ad26.COV2.S vaccine versus placebo. The receptors shown here come from a person aged 18-65 years who received the Ad26.COV2.S COVID-19 vaccine or a placebo.

This sequence joins TRBV7-9 and TRBJ2-5; tentative D call: TRBD2 (5 bases). Per the germline V gene, CDR1 is SEHNR and CDR2 is FQNEAQ (reference sequence). This CDR3 comprises 14 residues. The V end was cut by 3 bases, the J end by 4 bases, with 12 bases between. The CDR3 sequence is CASSFRPRGETQYF. In DNA form, the CDR3 reads TGTGCCAGCAGCTTCAGACCTCGGGGAGAGACCCAGTACTTC.

The chain uses TRBV6-2 or TRBV6-3 and TRBJ1-2; D remains ambiguous. V gave up 3 bases and J gave up 2 bases, with 13 bases separating them. Germline CDR1 is MNHEY and CDR2 is SVGEGT. CDR3 length: 15 residues. This CDR3 reads CASSYFVDSNYGYTF. CDR3 nucleotide sequence: TGTGCCAGCAGTTATTTCGTGGACTCCAACTATGGCTACACCTTC.

This clone appeared once. The chain is built from TRBV29-1 and TRBJ2-7, with TRBD2 matching 8 bases. Unmatched junction bases numbered 16, after V lost 6 bases and J lost 3 bases. CDR1 and CDR2 (germline): SQVTM, ANQGSEA. This CDR3 region has 16 residues. CDR3 in DNA: TGCAGCGTGGGGGCTTTTCGAAGCGGGAGTAACTACGAGCAGTACTTC. Its protein is CSVGAFRSGSNYEQYF.

CDR3 protein: CASSPGLLGTQYF. The CDR3 coding sequence is TGTGCCAGCAGTCCGGGACTACTGGGGACCCAGTACTTC. The rearrangement links TRBV12-3 or TRBV12-4 to TRBJ2-5; 7 bases are a match to TRBD2. Trimming at V came to 5 bases and at J to 7 bases, leaving 7 bases not matched to a gene. There are 13 residues in the CDR3.

The genes are TRBV10-1 and TRBJ1-2; D might be TRBD1 (5 bases). The CDR3 runs 13 residues. Trimming left V 5 bases short and J 6 bases short, with 13 bases between. CDR1 is WNHNN and CDR2 is SYGVQD in the germline V gene (reference sequence). The CDR3 protein is CASSRRAGNGYTF. CDR3 DNA: TGCGCCAGCAGTCGCCGGGCAGGGAATGGCTACACCTTC.

V usage is TRBV5-1 and J usage is TRBJ2-7; unclear D gene. The germline gives CDR1 SGHRS, CDR2 YFSETQ. V dropped 3 bases and J dropped 0 bases, with 10 bases sitting between them. The CDR3 loop spans 14 amino acids. CDR3 nucleotides: TGCGCCAGCAGCTGGAGAGGTAGCTCCTACGAGCAGTACTTC. Translated: CASSWRGSSYEQYF.

This clone was seen more than once but under ten times. The V gene is TRBV6-2 or TRBV6-3, the J gene TRBJ2-1; possibly TRBD1 for D (5 bases). V dropped 0 bases and J dropped 3 bases, with 18 bases sitting between them. Germline assignment: CDR1 MNHEY and CDR2 SVGEGT. The CDR3 sequence is 18 residues long. The CDR3 sequence is CASSYSDSKPHDYNEQFF. For the CDR3, the DNA is TGTGCCAGCAGTTACTCAGACAGCAAACCTCACGACTACAATGAGCAGTTCTTC.

CDR3 bases: TGTGCCAGCAGTGGATCCGGGACAGGGGACAGTGAGCAGTTCTTC. Amino acids: CASSGSGTGDSEQFF. V is TRBV25-1 and J is TRBJ2-1; 10 nucleotides align to TRBD1. The V gene end was trimmed by 4 bases and the J gene end by 9 bases; junction bases not matched to a gene: 9. The CDR3 spans 15 residues. Germline assignment: CDR1 MGHDK and CDR2 SYGVNS.

The J gene is TRBJ1-1, the V gene TRBV20-1; D gene ambiguous. Trimming took 8 bases from V and 7 from J, leaving 14 bases between them. The V gene's germline CDR1 is DFQATT and CDR2 SNEGSKA (reference sequence). The CDR3 sequence is 11 residues long. CDR3 bases: TGCAGTACCCTGGGCCCGATTGAAGCTTTCTTT. It is translated as CSTLGPIEAFF.

This chain joins TRBV6-1 and TRBJ1-4; D is undetermined. The V end was cut by 0 bases, the J end by 10 bases, with 3 bases between. Germline-derived CDR1 and CDR2 are MNHNS and SASEGT. CDR3 length: 11 residues. The CDR3 is CASSEAVKLFF. CDR3 DNA: TGTGCCAGCAGTGAAGCTGTAAAACTGTTTTTT.

The CDR3 loop is CASRNSGRGPEQFF. The CDR3 DNA is TGTGCCAGCAGGAATAGCGGGAGGGGGCCTGAGCAGTTCTTC. The chain links TRBV6-5 to TRBJ2-1; TRBD2 matches 11 bases. The CDR3 is 14 residues long. In germline, CDR1 is MNHEY, CDR2 SVGAGI. The V and J ends lost 6 bases and 9 bases, in that order; junction bases with no gene match: 7.

The chain has TRBV4-2 and TRBJ2-5; D perhaps matches TRBD1 (5 bases). Trimming removed 1 base from V and 5 bases from J, with 11 bases in between. The CDR3 runs 14 residues. Germline V gives CDR1 LGHNA, CDR2 YNFKEQ. As DNA, the CDR3 is TGTGCCAGCAGCCAAGGACAGATCAAGGAGACCCAGTACTTC. This translates into CASSQGQIKETQYF.

V usage is TRBV12-3 or TRBV12-4 and J usage is TRBJ1-6, with D perhaps TRBD1 (5 bases). The length of the CDR3 is 13 residues. V dropped 2 bases and J dropped 12 bases, with 11 bases sitting between them. The DNA for the CDR3 is TGTGCCAGCAGTTTAATTGGGGGTGAACCCCTCCACTTT. Protein sequence: CASSLIGGEPLHF.

In its sample, this clone was seen once. The V and J genes are TRBV11-2 and TRBJ1-4; TRBD1 might be the D (5 bases). The germline CDR1 and CDR2 sequences are SGHAT and FQNNGV. V lost 0 bases, J lost 7 bases, and 9 bases lay in between. The CDR3 is 14 amino acids. The CDR3 DNA reads as TGTGCCAGCAGCTTAGAAAGGGGTAGTGAAAAACTGTTTTTT. It translates to CASSLERGSEKLFF.

This rearrangement joins TRBV6-2 or TRBV6-3 to TRBJ1-1; the D is unclear. This CDR3 is built from 11 residues. Germline CDR1 MNHEY, CDR2 SVGEGT. Trimming removed 2 bases at V and 6 bases at J, with 4 bases between. The DNA of the CDR3 is TGTGCCAGCAGTTACCCTTCTGAAGCTTTCTTT. Residues: CASSYPSEAFF.

V is TRBV5-6 and J is TRBJ1-3; D ambiguous. CDR3 length: 15 amino acids. Trimming pared 2 bases from V and 0 bases from J, leaving 9 bases between. The germline V gene has CDR1 SGHDT and CDR2 YYEEEE. DNA of the CDR3: TGTGCCAGCAGCTTCCCGGGCGGCTCTGGAAACACCATATATTTT. Translated, it gives CASSFPGGSGNTIYF.

On this clone: An end of the junction differs from the germline gene, which may be a read error. The V call is TRBV7-3, the J call TRBJ1-4, with D unclear. Looked up from germline, CDR1 is SGHTA and CDR2 is FQGTGA. This CDR3 comprises 10 residues. The DNA of the CDR3 is TGTGCCAGCAGCTTGGTGGGGTACCGTTTT. Protein: CASSLVGYRF. The whole variable domain, remainder taken from reference TRBV7-3 and TRBJ1-4, is GAGVSQTPSNKVTEKGKYVELRCDPISGHTALYWYRQSLGQGPEFLIYFQGTGAADDSGLPNDRFFAVRPEGSVSTLKIQRTERGDSAVYLCASSLVGYRFGSGTQLSVL.

DNA of the CDR3: TGTGCCAGCAGTACGGGACGGAATACGCAGTATTTT. Its translation is CASSTGRNTQYF. The chain joins TRBV28 to TRBJ2-3; TRBD1 or TRBD2 may be the D gene (5 bases each). V shed 5 bases and J shed 7 bases, with 10 bases lying between them. Germline V gene lookup returns CDR1 MDHEN and CDR2 SYDVKM. The CDR3 runs 12 residues.

This rearrangement joins TRBV7-2 to TRBJ2-3; D is unclear. The length of the CDR3 is 15 residues. CDR1 and CDR2 from the germline V gene are SGHTA and FQGNSA. Trimming left V 4 bases short and J 2 bases short, with 13 bases between. CDR3 DNA: TGTGCCAGCAGCTGGCGGCGTGGAAACACAGATACGCAGTATTTT. It specifies CASSWRRGNTDTQYF.

The rearrangement joins TRBV6-1 to TRBJ1-5, with a possible D match to TRBD1 (5 bases). V dropped 2 bases and J dropped 0 bases, with 11 bases sitting between them. The CDR3 runs to 16 residues. Germline loops: CDR1 MNHNS, CDR2 SASEGT. The chain's CDR3 is CASSELVTASNQPQHF. CDR3 DNA sequence: TGTGCCAGCAGTGAATTGGTGACAGCTAGCAATCAGCCCCAGCATTTT.

The chain links TRBV7-2 to TRBJ2-5, with 13 nucleotides matching TRBD2. Germline V lookup: CDR1 SGHTA, CDR2 FQGNSA. This CDR3 has 17 amino acids. The V and J ends lost 0 bases and 5 bases, in that order; junction bases with no gene match: 6. The DNA for the CDR3 is TGTGCCAGCAGCTTAGCGTGGGTGGGACTAGCGGGGGAGACCCAGTACTTC. Translating it yields CASSLAWVGLAGETQYF.

The V gene is TRBV3-1 (or the pseudogene TRBV3-2), the J gene TRBJ2-1, with TRBD2 matching over 13 bases. Germline loops: CDR1 LGHDT, CDR2 YNNKEL (reference sequence). The CDR3 contains 14 residues. With 4 bases clipped from V and 10 bases from J, the junction kept 4 bases outside the gene matches. The CDR3 region is CASSRLAGGEEQFF. The CDR3 region has the DNA TGTGCCAGCAGCCGACTAGCGGGAGGTGAAGAGCAGTTCTTC.

The gene calls are TRBV20-1 and TRBJ1-5; D gene unclear. This CDR3 is 15 amino acids long. The ends were cut back, 3 bases at V and 1 base at J, with 13 bases in the middle. Germline assignment: CDR1 DFQATT and CDR2 SNEGSKA (reference sequence). CDR3 sequence (DNA): TGCAGTGCTAGTGCCCAAGGCAGGAGCAATCAGCCCCAGCATTTT. Its protein is CSASAQGRSNQPQHF.

This sequence joins TRBV3-1 (or the pseudogene TRBV3-2) and TRBJ2-5; no firm D call. CDR3 size: 17 residues. Trimming removed 0 bases from V and 2 bases from J, with 16 bases in between. The V gene's germline CDR1 is LGHDT and CDR2 YNNKEL (reference sequence). In nucleotides, the CDR3 is TGTGCCAGCAGCCAAGAAAGGAGTGAGGAGATTCAAGAGACCCAGTACTTC. Translated: CASSQERSEEIQETQYF.

The rearrangement joins TRBV30 to TRBJ1-1; D unresolved. Germline lookup yields CDR1 GTSNPN and CDR2 SVGIG (reference sequence). The CDR3 runs 13 residues. The ends were cut back, 0 bases at V and 0 bases at J, with 5 bases in the middle. CDR3 nucleotide sequence: TGTGCCTGGAGTGTAGCCGTGAACACTGAAGCTTTCTTT. Protein sequence: CAWSVAVNTEAFF. The full variable domain, in which reference TRBV30 and TRBJ1-1 provide the parts outside the CDR3, is SQTIHQWPATLVQPVGSPLSLECTVEGTSNPNLYWYRQAAGRGLQLLFYSVGIGQISSEVPQNLSASRPQDRQFILSSKKLLLSDSGFYLCAWSVAVNTEAFFGQGTRLTVV.

The chain carries TRBV3-1 (or the pseudogene TRBV3-2) and TRBJ1-3, with D possibly matching TRBD1 (6 bases). The germline V gene encodes CDR1 LGHDT and CDR2 YNNKEL (reference sequence). The CDR3 consists of 17 residues. V was shortened by 4 bases and J by 1 base, with 17 bases between the two germline ends. In nucleotides, the CDR3 is TGTGCCAGCAGCCTGCAACAGGGTACATCATCTGGAAACACCATATATTTT. Translation: CASSLQQGTSSGNTIYF.

V gene TRBV28 combines with J gene TRBJ2-1; D may be TRBD2 (6 bases). Germline CDR1 is MDHEN and CDR2 is SYDVKM. The V and J ends lost 1 base and 1 base respectively, with 11 bases between them. The CDR3 length is 16 residues. The CDR3 DNA reads TGTGCCAGCAGTTTATTTGGGGGGAATTCCTACAATGAGCAGTTCTTC. Protein product: CASSLFGGNSYNEQFF.